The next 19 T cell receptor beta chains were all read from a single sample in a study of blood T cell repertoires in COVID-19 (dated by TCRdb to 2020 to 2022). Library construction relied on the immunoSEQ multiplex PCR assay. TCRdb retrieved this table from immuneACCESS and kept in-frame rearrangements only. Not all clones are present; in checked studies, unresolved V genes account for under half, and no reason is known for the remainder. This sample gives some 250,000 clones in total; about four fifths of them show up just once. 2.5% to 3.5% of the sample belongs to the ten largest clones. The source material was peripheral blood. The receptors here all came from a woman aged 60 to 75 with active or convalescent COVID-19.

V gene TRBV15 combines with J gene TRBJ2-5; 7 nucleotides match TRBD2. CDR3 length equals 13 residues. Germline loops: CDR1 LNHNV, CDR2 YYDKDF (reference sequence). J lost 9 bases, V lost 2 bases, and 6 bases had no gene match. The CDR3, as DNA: TGTGCCACCAGCAGACCTGGGGGGGTATCCCAGTACTTC. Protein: CATSRPGGVSQYF.

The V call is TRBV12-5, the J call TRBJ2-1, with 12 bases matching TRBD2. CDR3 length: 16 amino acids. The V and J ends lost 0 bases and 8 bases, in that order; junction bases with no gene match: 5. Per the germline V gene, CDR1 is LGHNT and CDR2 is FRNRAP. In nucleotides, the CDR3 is TGTGCTAGTGGTTTGGTAGGACTAGCGGGGAAGGATGAGCAGTTCTTC. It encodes CASGLVGLAGKDEQFF.

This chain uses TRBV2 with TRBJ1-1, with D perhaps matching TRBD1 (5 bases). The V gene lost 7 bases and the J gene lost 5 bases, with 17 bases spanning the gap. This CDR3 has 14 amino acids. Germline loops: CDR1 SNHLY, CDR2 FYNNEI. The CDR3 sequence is CASTSPGGGTEAFF. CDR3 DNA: TGTGCCAGCACTTCCCCCGGGGGTGGGACTGAAGCTTTCTTT.

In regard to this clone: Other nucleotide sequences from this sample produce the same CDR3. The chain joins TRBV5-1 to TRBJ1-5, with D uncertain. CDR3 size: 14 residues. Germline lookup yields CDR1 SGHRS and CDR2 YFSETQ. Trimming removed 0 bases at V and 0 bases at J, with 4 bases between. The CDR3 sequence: CASSLDSSNQPQHF. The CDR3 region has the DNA TGCGCCAGCAGCTTGGACAGTAGCAATCAGCCCCAGCATTTT. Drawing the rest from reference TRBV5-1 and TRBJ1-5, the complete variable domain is KAGVTQTPRYLIKTRGQQVTLSCSPISGHRSVSWYQQTPGQGLQFLFEYFSETQRNKGNFPGRFSGRQFSNSRSEMNVSTLELGDSALYLCASSLDSSNQPQHFGDGTRLSIL.

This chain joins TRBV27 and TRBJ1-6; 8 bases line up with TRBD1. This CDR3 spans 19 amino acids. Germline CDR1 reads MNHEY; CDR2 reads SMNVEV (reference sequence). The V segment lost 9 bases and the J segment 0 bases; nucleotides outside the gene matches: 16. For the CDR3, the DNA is TGTGCCAGTACCGGACGGGACAGGCCTTTTAGCTCCTATAATTCACCCCTCCACTTT. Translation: CASTGRDRPFSSYNSPLHF.

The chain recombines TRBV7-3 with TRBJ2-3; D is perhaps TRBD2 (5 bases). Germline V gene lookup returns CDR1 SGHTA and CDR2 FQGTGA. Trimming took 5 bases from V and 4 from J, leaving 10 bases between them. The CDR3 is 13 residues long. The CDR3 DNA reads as TGTGCCAGCAGCCCGCTACTAGCAGATACGCAGTATTTT. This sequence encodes CASSPLLADTQYF.

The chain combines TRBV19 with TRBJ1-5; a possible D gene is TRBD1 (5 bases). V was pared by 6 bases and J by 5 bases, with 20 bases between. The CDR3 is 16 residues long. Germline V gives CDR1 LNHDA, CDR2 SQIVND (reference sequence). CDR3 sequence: CASRTRLGGTYQPQHF. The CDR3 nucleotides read TGTGCCAGTAGAACCCGCCTGGGCGGGACCTATCAGCCCCAGCATTTT.

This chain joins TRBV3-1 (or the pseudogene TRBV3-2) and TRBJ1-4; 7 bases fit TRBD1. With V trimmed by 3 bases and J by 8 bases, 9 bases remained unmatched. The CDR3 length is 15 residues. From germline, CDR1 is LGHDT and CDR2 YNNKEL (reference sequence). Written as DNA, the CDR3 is TGTGCCAGCAGCCATCCTGAGACAGGGTGGGAAAAACTGTTTTTT. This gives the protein CASSHPETGWEKLFF.

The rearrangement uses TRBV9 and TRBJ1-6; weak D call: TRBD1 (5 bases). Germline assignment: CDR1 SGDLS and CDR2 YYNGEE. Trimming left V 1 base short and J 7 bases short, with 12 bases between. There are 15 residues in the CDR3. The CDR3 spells CASSVSLKGNSPLHF. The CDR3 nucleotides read TGTGCCAGCAGCGTATCTCTCAAGGGGAATTCACCCCTCCACTTT.

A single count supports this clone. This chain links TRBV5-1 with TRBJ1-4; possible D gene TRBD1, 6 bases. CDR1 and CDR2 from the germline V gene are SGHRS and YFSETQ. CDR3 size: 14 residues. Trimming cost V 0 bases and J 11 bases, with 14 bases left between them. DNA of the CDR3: TGCGCCAGCAGCTTGGTAGGGCCAGGGGCCAAACTGTTTTTT. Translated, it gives CASSLVGPGAKLFF.

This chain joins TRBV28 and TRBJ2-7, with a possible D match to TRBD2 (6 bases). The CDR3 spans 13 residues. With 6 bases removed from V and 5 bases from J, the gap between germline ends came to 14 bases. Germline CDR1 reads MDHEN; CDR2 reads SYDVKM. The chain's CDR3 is CASSPGGVHEQYF. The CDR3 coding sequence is TGTGCCAGCAGCCCCGGCGGGGTACACGAGCAGTACTTC. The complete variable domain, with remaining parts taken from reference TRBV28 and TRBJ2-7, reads DVKVTQSSRYLVKRTGEKVFLECVQDMDHENMFWYRQDPGLGLRLIYFSYDVKMKEKGDIPEGYSVSREKKERFSLILESASTNQTSMYLCASSPGGVHEQYFGPGTRLTVT.

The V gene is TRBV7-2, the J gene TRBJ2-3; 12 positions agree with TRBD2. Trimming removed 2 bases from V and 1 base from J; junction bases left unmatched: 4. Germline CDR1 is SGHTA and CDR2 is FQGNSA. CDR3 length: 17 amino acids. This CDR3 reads CASSLKASGGGTDTQYF. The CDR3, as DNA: TGTGCCAGCAGCTTAAAGGCTAGCGGGGGGGGCACAGATACGCAGTATTTT. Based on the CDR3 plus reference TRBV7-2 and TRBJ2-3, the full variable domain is GAGVSQSPSNKVTEKGKDVELRCDPISGHTALYWYRQSLGQGLEFLIYFQGNSAPDKSGLPSDRFSAERTGGSVSTLTIQRTQQEDSAVYLCASSLKASGGGTDTQYFGPGTRLTVL.

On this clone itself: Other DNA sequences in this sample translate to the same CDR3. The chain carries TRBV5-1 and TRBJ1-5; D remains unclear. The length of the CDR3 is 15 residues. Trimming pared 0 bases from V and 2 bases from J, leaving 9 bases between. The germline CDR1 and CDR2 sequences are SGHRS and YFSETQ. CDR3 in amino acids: CASSLAGSGNQPQHF. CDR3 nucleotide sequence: TGCGCCAGCAGCTTGGCAGGAAGTGGCAATCAGCCCCAGCATTTT.

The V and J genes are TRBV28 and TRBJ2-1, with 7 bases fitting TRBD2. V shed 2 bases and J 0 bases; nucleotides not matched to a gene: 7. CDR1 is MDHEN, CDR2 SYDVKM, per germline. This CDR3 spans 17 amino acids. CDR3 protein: CASSLSGAPSSYNEQFF. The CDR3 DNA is TGTGCCAGCAGTTTAAGCGGGGCCCCATCCTCCTACAATGAGCAGTTCTTC.

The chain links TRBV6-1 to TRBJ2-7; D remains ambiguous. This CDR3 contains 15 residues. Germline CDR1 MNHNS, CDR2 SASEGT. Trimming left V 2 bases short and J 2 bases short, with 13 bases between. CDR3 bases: TGTGCCAGCAGTGAATCGCTCCGCAGTGCCTACGAGCAGTACTTC. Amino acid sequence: CASSESLRSAYEQYF.

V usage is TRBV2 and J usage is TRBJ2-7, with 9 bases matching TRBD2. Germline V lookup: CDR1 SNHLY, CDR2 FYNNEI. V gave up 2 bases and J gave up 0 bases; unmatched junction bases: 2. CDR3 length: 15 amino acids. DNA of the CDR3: TGTGCCAGCAGTGAACGGACTAGCGTCTCCTACGAGCAGTACTTC. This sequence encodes CASSERTSVSYEQYF.

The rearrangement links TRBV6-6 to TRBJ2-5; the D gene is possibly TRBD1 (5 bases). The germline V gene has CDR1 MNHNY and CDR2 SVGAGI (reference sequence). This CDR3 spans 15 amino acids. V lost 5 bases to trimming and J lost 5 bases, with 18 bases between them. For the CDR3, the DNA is TGTGCCAGCAGTAGGGGCCTAGGTGTGGGGGAGACCCAGTACTTC. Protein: CASSRGLGVGETQYF.

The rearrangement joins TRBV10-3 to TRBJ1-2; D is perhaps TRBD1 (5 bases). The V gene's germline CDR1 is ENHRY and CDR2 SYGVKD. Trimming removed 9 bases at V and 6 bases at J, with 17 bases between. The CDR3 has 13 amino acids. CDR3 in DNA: TGTGCCATAAAGGGGTTAACAGTAGATGGCTACACCTTC. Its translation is CAIKGLTVDGYTF.

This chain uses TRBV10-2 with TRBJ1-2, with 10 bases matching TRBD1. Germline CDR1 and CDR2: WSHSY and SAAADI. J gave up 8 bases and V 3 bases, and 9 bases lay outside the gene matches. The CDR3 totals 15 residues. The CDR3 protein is CASSDPGTGVQGYTF. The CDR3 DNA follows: TGCGCCAGCAGTGATCCTGGGACAGGGGTACAGGGCTACACCTTC.